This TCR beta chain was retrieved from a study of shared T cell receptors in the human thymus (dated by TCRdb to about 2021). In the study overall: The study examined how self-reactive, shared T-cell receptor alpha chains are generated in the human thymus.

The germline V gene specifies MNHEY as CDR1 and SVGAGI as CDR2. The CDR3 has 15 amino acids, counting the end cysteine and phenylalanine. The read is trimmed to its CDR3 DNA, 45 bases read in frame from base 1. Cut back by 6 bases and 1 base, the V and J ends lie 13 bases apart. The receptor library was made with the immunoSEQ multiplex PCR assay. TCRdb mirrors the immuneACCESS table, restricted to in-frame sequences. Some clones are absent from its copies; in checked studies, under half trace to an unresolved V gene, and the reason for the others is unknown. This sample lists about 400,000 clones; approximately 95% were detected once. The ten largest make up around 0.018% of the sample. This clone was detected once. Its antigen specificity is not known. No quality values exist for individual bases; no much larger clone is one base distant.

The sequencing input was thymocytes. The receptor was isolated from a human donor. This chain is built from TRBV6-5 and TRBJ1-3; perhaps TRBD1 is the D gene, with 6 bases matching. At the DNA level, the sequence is TGTGCCAGCAGGCCTCGGACAGAGTCTGGAAACACCATATATTTT. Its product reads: CASRPRTESGNTIYF.